The 19 T cell receptor beta chains reported below all come from one sample, sequenced in a study of Graves' ophthalmopathy and Graves' hyperthyroidism. TCR beta CDR3 regions were amplified from RNA transcripts. Second-round multiplex PCR followed a first-round RT-PCR using HTBI primers. TCRdb re-analysed the multiplex PCR reads in MiXCR, keeping a single row per CDR3 protein. The sample records a few hundred thousand distinct CDR3 sequences, around 17% being singletons. Source material: peripheral blood. These receptors all stem from a woman in her late teens or twenties with Graves' ophthalmopathy.

This clonotype was seen a few times. This chain links TRBV28 with TRBJ2-7, with D unclear. The V end was cut by 6 bases, the J end by 3 bases, with 24 bases between. The CDR3 totals 17 residues. CDR1 and CDR2 from the germline V gene are MDHEN and SYDVKM. The CDR3 region is CASRLGGQTKGNYEQYF. The CDR3, as DNA: TGTGCCAGCAGGTTAGGTGGGCAAACGAAGGGCAACTACGAGCAGTACTTC.

This clonotype was found many times. V usage is TRBV11-1 and J usage is TRBJ2-5, with 10 bases matching TRBD1. The CDR3 is made up of 14 amino acids. Trimming took 5 bases from V and 5 from J; bases not matched to a gene: 5. The germline gives CDR1 SGHAT, CDR2 FQDESV (reference sequence). The CDR3 nucleotides read TGTGCCAGCAGCCCTGGACAGGGGGTCGAGACCCAGTACTTC. It is translated as CASSPGQGVETQYF.

The sample holds many counts of this clonotype. The chain couples TRBV7-3 to TRBJ2-2; a weak D match, TRBD2 (6 bases). Germline V gene data show CDR1 as SGHTA and CDR2 as FQGTGA. With 4 bases removed from V and 2 bases from J, the gap between germline ends came to 14 bases. CDR3 length equals 16 residues. CDR3 sequence (DNA): TGTGCCAGCAGCTCGGCCGGGAGCCTAAACACCGGGGAGCTGTTTTTT. Translation gives CASSSAGSLNTGELFF.

At least ten counts were recorded for this clonotype. A single base separates this from a much larger clone, so it may be a read error. J is TRBJ2-7 and V is TRBV2; 8 nucleotides line up with TRBD1. Germline CDR1 SNHLY, CDR2 FYNNEI. This CDR3 has 15 residues. The CDR3 DNA reads as TGTGCCAGTCGTGGTGGGGCAGGGGGCTCCTGCGAGCAGTACTTC. Its protein is CASRGGAGGSCEQYF.

In its sample, this clonotype was seen many times. The V gene is TRBV20-1, the J gene TRBJ2-7; 7 nucleotides align to TRBD1. The CDR3 extends over 17 amino acids. From germline, CDR1 is DFQATT and CDR2 SNEGSKA (reference sequence). J lost 4 bases, V lost 0 bases, and 15 bases had no gene match. CDR3 DNA: TGCAGTGCTAGAGATTCGGTGAGGGGGCCAAATTTGTACGAGCAGTACTTC. Its translation is CSARDSVRGPNLYEQYF.

This clonotype was counted at least ten times. The chain carries TRBV9 and TRBJ1-2; D uncertain. Between the trimmed V and J ends, which lost 0 bases and 4 bases, there was a span of 13 bases. The CDR3 is made up of 15 amino acids. The germline gives CDR1 SGDLS, CDR2 YYNGEE. The CDR3 protein is CASSVDLQSTYGYTF. In DNA, the CDR3 is TGTGCCAGCAGCGTAGACCTTCAAAGCACCTATGGCTACACCTTC.

This clonotype appeared many times. The gene calls are TRBV7-3 and TRBJ2-5; 11 bases are a match to TRBD2. After removal of 0 bases from V and 5 bases from J, the junction contained 2 bases not matched to a gene. This CDR3 is built from 15 residues. Looked up from germline, CDR1 is SGHTA and CDR2 is FQGTGA. CDR3 in amino acids: CASSLTSGRAETQYF. CDR3 bases: TGTGCCAGCAGCTTAACTAGCGGGAGGGCCGAGACCCAGTACTTC.

The table lists this clonotype with many counts. V and J are TRBV5-1 and TRBJ1-1; D is undetermined. The CDR3 contains 14 residues. Trimming took 3 bases from V and 8 from J, leaving 17 bases between them. Germline CDR1 SGHRS, CDR2 YFSETQ. The DNA for the CDR3 is TGCGCCAGCAGCTCACAGCTATCACCCACCGAAGCTTTCTTT. It codes for CASSSQLSPTEAFF.

This clonotype was found many times. V and J are TRBV24-1 and TRBJ1-5, with D unclear. This CDR3 comprises 14 residues. V was clipped by 12 bases and J by 3 bases, with 17 bases between them. Germline assignment: CDR1 KGHDR and CDR2 SFDVKD. The DNA of the CDR3 is TGTGCCCCCCAAGGTGGCAGGAACAATCAGCCCCAGCATTTT. Protein: CAPQGGRNNQPQHF.

This clonotype was found many times. The chain couples TRBV30 to TRBJ1-2; D gene ambiguous. The CDR3 has 13 residues. Germline lookup yields CDR1 GTSNPN and CDR2 SVGIG (reference sequence). The germline V and J ends were trimmed by 1 base and 2 bases, with 8 bases remaining between them. CDR3 loop: CAWSAGRNYGYTF. CDR3 DNA: TGTGCCTGGAGTGCAGGACGGAACTATGGCTACACCTTC.

This clonotype appeared a single time. V is TRBV11-1 and J is TRBJ2-7, with D maybe TRBD2 (5 bases). The CDR3 extends over 16 amino acids. V was clipped by 4 bases and J by 3 bases, with 19 bases between them. CDR1 is SGHAT, CDR2 FQDESV, per germline (reference sequence). The CDR3 sequence: CASSSDRAELYYEQYF. CDR3 nucleotide sequence: TGTGCCAGCAGCTCCGATCGAGCGGAACTATACTACGAGCAGTACTTC.

This clonotype was seen many times. This chain connects TRBV30 to TRBJ2-2, with TRBD1 identical over 7 bases. The ends lost 5 bases at V and 2 bases at J; junction bases unmatched: 8. CDR1 and CDR2 from the germline V gene are GTSNPN and SVGIG (reference sequence). The CDR3 contains 15 residues. CDR3 DNA: TGTGCCTGGGGTAAGGGACAGACAAACACCGGGGAGCTGTTTTTT. Translation: CAWGKGQTNTGELFF.

This clonotype has ten or more counts. This sequence joins TRBV14 and TRBJ1-1; D unresolved. Trimming cost V 5 bases and J 6 bases, with 10 bases left between them. Germline-derived CDR1 and CDR2 are SGHDN and FVKESK. CDR3 length equals 12 residues. The CDR3 sequence is CASSYGPAEAFF. The CDR3 coding sequence is TGTGCCAGCAGCTACGGACCGGCTGAAGCTTTCTTT.

This clonotype has a count of ten or more. The rearrangement links TRBV12-3 or TRBV12-4 to TRBJ2-5; D possibly matches TRBD1 or TRBD2 (5 bases each). V was clipped by 10 bases and J by 8 bases, with 14 bases between them. The CDR3 is made up of 11 amino acids. The CDR3 is CATRAGLTQYF. CDR3 DNA: TGTGCCACCAGGGCGGGTTTAACCCAGTACTTC.

The table lists this clonotype with many counts. A much more abundant neighbour one base away suggests this may be a read error. The final CDR3 position lacks the conserved phenylalanine or tryptophan, pointing to a likely read error. The chain carries TRBV12-3 or TRBV12-4 and TRBJ1-2; D might be TRBD1 (5 bases). V lost 5 bases and J 4 bases, leaving 11 bases between the germline ends. The CDR3 consists of 13 residues. The CDR3 coding sequence is TGTGCCAGCAGTGGGGACGAAAGCTATGGCTACACCCTC. Translation gives CASSGDESYGYTL.

This clonotype showed up many times. The gene calls are TRBV5-5 and TRBJ1-5; a weak D match, TRBD1 (5 bases). Per the germline V gene, CDR1 is SGHKS and CDR2 is YYEKEE (reference sequence). The V end lost 2 bases, the J end lost 7 bases, and 16 bases lay between the germline ends. The CDR3 is made up of 15 amino acids. CDR3 sequence: CASSLLGLTGQPQHF. The CDR3 DNA reads TGTGCCAGCAGCTTATTGGGGTTAACAGGACAGCCCCAGCATTTT.

The rearrangement links TRBV6-1 to TRBJ1-2, with D perhaps TRBD1 (5 bases). CDR1 MNHNS and CDR2 SASEGT come from the germline V gene. The CDR3 is made up of 14 amino acids. V lost 5 bases, J lost 3 bases, and 13 bases lay in between. This CDR3 reads CASSPRDGDYGYTF. The CDR3 coding sequence is TGTGCCAGCAGTCCCCGGGACGGCGACTATGGCTACACCTTC.

This clonotype was recorded many times. The V call is TRBV5-1, the J call TRBJ1-1; D is unresolved. The CDR3 has 13 amino acids. CDR1 SGHRS and CDR2 YFSETQ come from the germline V gene. Trimming left V 4 bases short and J 0 bases short, with 7 bases between. The CDR3 protein is CASSGILNTEAFF. In DNA form, the CDR3 reads TGCGCCAGCAGCGGAATCCTGAACACTGAAGCTTTCTTT.

This chain uses TRBV6-5 with TRBJ1-1; D call uncertain. Germline V gene data show CDR1 as MNHEY and CDR2 as SVGAGI. CDR3 size: 15 residues. The V gene lost 2 bases and the J gene lost 6 bases, with 16 bases spanning the gap. In DNA, the CDR3 is TGTGCCAGCAGTTACAACGGCGGGGTGACGGCTGAAGCTTTCTTT. Amino acid sequence: CASSYNGGVTAEAFF.